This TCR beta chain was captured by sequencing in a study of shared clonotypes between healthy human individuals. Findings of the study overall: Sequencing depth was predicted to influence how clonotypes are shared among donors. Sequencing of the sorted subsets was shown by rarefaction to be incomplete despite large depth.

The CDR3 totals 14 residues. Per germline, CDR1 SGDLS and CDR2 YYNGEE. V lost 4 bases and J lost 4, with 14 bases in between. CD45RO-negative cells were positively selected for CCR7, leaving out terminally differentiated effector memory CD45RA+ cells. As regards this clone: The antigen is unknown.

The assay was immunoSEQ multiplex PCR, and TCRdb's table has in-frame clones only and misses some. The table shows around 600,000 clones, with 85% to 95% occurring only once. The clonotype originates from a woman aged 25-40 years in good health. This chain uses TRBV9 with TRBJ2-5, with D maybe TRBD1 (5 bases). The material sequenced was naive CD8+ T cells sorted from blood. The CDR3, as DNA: TGTGCCAGCAGCTCGACGCAGGGCGGAGAGACCCAGTACTTC. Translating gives CASSSTQGGETQYF. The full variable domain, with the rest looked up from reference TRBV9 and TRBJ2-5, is DSGVTQTPKHLITATGQRVTLRCSPRSGDLSVYWYQQSLDQGLQFLIQYYNGEERAKGNILERFSAQQFPDLHSELNLSSLELGDSALYFCASSSTQGGETQYFGPGTRLLVL.